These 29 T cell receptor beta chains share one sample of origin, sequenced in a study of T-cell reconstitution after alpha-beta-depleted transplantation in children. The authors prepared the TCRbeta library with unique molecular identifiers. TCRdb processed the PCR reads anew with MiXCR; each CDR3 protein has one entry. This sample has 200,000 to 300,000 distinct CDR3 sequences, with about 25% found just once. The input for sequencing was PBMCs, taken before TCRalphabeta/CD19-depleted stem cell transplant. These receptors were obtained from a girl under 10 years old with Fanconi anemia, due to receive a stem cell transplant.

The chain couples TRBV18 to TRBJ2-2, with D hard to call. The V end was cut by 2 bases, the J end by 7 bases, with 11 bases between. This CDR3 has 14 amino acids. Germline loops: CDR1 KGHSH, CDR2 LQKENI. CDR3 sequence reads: CASSPVSIYGELFF. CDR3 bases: TGTGCCAGCTCACCAGTATCAATCTACGGGGAGCTGTTTTTT.

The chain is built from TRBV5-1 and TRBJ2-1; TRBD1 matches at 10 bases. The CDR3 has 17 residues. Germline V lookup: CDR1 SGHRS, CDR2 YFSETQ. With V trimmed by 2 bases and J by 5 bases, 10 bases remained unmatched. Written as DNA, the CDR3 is TGCGCCAGCAGCTTAATAGTTACGGGACAGGGGAACAATGAGCAGTTCTTC. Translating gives CASSLIVTGQGNNEQFF. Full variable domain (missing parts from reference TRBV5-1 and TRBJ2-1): KAGVTQTPRYLIKTRGQQVTLSCSPISGHRSVSWYQQTPGQGLQFLFEYFSETQRNKGNFPGRFSGRQFSNSRSEMNVSTLELGDSALYLCASSLIVTGQGNNEQFFGPGTRLTVL.

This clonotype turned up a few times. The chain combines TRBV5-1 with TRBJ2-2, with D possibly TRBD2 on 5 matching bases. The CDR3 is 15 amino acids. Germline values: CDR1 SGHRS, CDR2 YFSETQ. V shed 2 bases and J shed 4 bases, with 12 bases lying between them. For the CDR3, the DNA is TGCGCCAGCAGCTTCGGGAACAGAATCACCGGGGAGCTGTTTTTT. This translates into CASSFGNRITGELFF.

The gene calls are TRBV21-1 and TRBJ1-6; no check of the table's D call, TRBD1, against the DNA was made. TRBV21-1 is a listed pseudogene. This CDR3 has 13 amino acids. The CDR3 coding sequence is TGTGCCAGACAGACAGGGATGGAGTCACCCCTCCACTTT. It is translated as CARQTGMESPLHF.

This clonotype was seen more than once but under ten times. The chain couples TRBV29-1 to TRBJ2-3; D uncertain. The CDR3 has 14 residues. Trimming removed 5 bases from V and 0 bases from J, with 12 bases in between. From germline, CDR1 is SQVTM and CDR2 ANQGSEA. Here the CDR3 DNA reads TGCAGCGTTTATACCTTTACTAGCACAGATACGCAGTATTTT. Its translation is CSVYTFTSTDTQYF.

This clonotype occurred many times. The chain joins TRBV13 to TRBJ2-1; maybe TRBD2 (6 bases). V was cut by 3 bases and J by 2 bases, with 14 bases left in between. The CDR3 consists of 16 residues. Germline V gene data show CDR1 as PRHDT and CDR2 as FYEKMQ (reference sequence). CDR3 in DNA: TGTGCCAGCAGCTTCAGACGGGAGTTTACCTACAATGAGCAGTTCTTC. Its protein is CASSFRREFTYNEQFF.

The CDR3 loop is CASSLSGAPGEQYF. The CDR3 coding sequence is TGTGCCAGCAGCCTTTCGGGGGCGCCGGGGGAGCAGTACTTC. The rearrangement links TRBV4-2 to TRBJ2-7, with D possibly being TRBD1 or TRBD2 (6 bases each). This CDR3 spans 14 amino acids. Germline V gene data show CDR1 as LGHNA and CDR2 as YNFKEQ. The V end lost 4 bases, the J end lost 7 bases, and 17 bases lay between the germline ends.

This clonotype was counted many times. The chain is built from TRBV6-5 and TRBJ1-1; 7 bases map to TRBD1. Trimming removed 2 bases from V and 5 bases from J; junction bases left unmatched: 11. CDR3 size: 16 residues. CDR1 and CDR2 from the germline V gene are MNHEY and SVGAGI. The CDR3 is CASSYQRDSGRTEAFF. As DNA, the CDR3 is TGTGCCAGCAGTTACCAAAGGGACAGTGGAAGGACTGAAGCTTTCTTT.

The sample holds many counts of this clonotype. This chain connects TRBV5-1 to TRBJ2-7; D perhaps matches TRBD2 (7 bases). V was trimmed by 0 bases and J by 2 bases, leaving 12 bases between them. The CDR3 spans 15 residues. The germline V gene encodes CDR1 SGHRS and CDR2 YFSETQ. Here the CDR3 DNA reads TGCGCCAGCAGCTTGGCGTTAGGGGGGGCCTACGAGCAGTACTTC. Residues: CASSLALGGAYEQYF. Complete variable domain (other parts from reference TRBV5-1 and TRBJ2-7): KAGVTQTPRYLIKTRGQQVTLSCSPISGHRSVSWYQQTPGQGLQFLFEYFSETQRNKGNFPGRFSGRQFSNSRSEMNVSTLELGDSALYLCASSLALGGAYEQYFGPGTRLTVT.

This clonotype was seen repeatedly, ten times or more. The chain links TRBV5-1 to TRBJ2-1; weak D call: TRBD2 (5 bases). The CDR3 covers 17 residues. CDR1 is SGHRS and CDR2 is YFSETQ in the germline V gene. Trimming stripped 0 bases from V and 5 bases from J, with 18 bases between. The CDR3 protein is CASSLGSRRATNNEQFF. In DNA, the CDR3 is TGCGCCAGCAGCTTGGGGTCGAGGCGGGCTACTAACAATGAGCAGTTCTTC.

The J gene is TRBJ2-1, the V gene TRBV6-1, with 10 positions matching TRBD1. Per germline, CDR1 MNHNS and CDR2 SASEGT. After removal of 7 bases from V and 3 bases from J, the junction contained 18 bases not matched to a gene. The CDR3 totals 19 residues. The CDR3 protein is CASNRRPAGTGADYNEQFF. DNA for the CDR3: TGTGCCAGCAACCGCCGGCCTGCCGGGACAGGGGCTGACTACAATGAGCAGTTCTTC.

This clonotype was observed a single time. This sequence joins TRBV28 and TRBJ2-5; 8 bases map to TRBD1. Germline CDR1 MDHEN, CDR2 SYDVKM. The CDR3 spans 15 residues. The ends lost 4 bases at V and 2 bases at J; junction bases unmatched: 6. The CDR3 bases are TGTGCCAGCAGTTGGGGACAGGTCCCACAAGAGACCCAGTACTTC. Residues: CASSWGQVPQETQYF.

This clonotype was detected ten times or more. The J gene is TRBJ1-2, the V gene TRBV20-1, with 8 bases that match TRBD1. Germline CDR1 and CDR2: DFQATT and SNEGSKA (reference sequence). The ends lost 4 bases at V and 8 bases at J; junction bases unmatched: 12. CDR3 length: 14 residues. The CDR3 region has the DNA TGCAGTGCTATACCCTACTCAGGGGGCGGGGGCTACACCTTC. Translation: CSAIPYSGGGGYTF.

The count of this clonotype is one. This chain's CDR3 is CASSWAGGTSGAAIEQYF. DNA for the CDR3: TGTGCCTCTTCTTGGGCCGGGGGGACTAGCGGAGCTGCCATCGAGCAGTACTTC. The gene calls are TRBV2 and TRBJ2-7; 11 bases are shared with TRBD2. The germline CDR1 and CDR2 sequences are SNHLY and FYNNEI. The V gene end was trimmed by 11 bases and the J gene end by 6 bases; junction bases not matched to a gene: 24. The CDR3 is 18 residues long.

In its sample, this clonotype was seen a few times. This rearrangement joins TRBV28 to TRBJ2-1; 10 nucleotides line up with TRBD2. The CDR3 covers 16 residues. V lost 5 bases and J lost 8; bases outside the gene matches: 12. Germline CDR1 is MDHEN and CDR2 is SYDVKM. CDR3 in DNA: TGTGCCAGCAGTCCCAACCAGCGGGAGGGCAGGGATGAGCAGTTCTTC. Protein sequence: CASSPNQREGRDEQFF.

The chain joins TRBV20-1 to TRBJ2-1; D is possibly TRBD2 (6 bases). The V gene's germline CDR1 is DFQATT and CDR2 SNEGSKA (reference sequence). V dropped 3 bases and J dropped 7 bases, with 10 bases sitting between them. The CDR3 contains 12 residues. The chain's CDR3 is CSARTRTNEQFF. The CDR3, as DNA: TGCAGTGCTAGGACTAGAACTAATGAGCAGTTCTTC.

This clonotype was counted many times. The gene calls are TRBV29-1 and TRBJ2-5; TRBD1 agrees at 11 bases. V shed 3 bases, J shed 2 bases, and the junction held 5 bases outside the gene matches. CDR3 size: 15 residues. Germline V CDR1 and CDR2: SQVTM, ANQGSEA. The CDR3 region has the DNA TGCAGCGTTGATTTCCGGGACAGGGGGCAAGAGACCCAGTACTTC. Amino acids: CSVDFRDRGQETQYF.

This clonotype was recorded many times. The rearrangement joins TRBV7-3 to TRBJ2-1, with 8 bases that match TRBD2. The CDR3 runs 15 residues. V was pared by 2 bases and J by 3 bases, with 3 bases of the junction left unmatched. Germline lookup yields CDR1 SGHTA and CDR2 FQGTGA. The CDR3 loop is CASSLGSGSYNEQFF. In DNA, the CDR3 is TGTGCCAGCAGCTTAGGAAGCGGGAGCTACAATGAGCAGTTCTTC.

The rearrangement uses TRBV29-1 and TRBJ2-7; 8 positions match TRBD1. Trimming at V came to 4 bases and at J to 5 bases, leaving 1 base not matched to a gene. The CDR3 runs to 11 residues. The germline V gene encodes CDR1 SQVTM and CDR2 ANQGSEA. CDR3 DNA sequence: TGCAGCGTTGCAGGGGGCGACGAGCAGTACTTC. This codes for CSVAGGDEQYF.

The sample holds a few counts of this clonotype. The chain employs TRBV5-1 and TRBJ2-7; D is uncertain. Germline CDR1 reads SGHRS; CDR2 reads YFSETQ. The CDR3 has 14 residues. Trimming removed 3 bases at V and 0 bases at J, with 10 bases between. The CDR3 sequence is CASSSGLVSYEQYF. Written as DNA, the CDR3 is TGCGCCAGCAGCTCTGGGCTGGTCTCCTACGAGCAGTACTTC.

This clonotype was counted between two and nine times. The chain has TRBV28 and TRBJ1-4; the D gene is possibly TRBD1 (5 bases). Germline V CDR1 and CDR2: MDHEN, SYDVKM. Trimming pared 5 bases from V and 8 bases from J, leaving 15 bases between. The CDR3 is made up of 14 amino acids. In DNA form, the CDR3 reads TGTGCCAGCAGTCTCCCGGGGGAAAGGGAAAAACTGTTTTTT. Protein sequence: CASSLPGEREKLFF.

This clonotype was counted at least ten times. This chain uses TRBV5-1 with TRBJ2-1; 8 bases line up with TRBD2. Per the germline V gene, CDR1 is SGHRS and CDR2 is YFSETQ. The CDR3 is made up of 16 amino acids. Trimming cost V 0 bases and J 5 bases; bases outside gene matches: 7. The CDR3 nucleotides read TGCGCCAGCAGCTTGGGGGCTAGCGGGTGGAACAATGAGCAGTTCTTC. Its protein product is CASSLGASGWNNEQFF.

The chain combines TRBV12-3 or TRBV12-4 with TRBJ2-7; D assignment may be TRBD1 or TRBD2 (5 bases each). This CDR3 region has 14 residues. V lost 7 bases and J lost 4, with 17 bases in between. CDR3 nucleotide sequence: TGTGCCAGCACCCTTGGGACCCAGGAGTACGAGCAGTACTTC. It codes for CASTLGTQEYEQYF.

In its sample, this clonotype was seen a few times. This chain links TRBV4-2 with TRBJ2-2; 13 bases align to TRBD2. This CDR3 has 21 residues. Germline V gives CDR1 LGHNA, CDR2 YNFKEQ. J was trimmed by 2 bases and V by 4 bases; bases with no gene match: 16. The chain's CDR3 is CASSRPPSGLAGSLNTGELFF. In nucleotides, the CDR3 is TGTGCCAGCAGCCGCCCCCCCTCGGGACTAGCGGGAAGCTTAAACACCGGGGAGCTGTTTTTT.

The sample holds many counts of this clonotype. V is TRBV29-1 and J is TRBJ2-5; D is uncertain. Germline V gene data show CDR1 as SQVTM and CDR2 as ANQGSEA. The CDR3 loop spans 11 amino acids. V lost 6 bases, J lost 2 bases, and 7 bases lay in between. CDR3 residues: CSVRQQETQYF. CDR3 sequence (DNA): TGCAGCGTCCGTCAACAAGAGACCCAGTACTTC.

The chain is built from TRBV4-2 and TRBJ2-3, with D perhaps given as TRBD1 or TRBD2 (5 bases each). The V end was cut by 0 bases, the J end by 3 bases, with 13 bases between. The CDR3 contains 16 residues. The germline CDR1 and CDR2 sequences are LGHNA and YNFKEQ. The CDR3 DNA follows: TGTGCCAGCAGCCAAGAACGGGGCTCGGTGACAGATACGCAGTATTTT. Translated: CASSQERGSVTDTQYF.

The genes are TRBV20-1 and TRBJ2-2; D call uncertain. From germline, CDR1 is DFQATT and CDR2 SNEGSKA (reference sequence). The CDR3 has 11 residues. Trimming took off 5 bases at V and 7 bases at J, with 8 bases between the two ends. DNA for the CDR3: TGCAGTGCTCAGGAGTTCGGGGAGCTGTTTTTT. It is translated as CSAQEFGELFF.

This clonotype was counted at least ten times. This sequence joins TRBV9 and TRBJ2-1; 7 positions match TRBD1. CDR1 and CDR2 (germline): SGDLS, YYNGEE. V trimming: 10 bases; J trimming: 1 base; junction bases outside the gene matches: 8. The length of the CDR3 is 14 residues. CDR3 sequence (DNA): TGTGCCGAAAAGGGGGCGCGATCCTACAATGAGCAGTTCTTC. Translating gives CAEKGARSYNEQFF.

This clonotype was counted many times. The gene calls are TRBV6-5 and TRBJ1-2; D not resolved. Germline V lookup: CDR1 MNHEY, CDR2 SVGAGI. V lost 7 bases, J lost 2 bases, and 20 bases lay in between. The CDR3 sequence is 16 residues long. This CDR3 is CASTYLREMENYGYTF. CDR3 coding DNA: TGTGCCAGCACATACTTACGCGAGATGGAGAACTATGGCTACACCTTC.